The 19 T cell receptor beta chains in this list originate from one sample, sequenced in a study of memory CD4+ T cells and cytomegalovirus serostatus (dated by TCRdb to about 2019). Preparation of the library involved the immunoSEQ multiplex PCR assay. The clones in this table, taken by TCRdb from immuneACCESS, are in-frame only. Not every clone is retained; where verified, under half of the shortfall comes from an unresolved V gene, and the cause of the rest is unknown. The sample table lists tens of thousands of clones, over 60% of them with a count of one. The ten biggest clones cover under 1.5% of the sample. A FACSAria II was used to sort memory CD4+ T cells, defined as single viable CD3+CD4+CD8-CD45RO+ cells. Material for sequencing was memory CD4+ T cells from blood. These receptor sequences come from an adult in good health and CMV-seropositive.

This chain joins TRBV21-1 and TRBJ2-2; the D call in the table, TRBD2, was not verified against the DNA. TRBV21-1 is listed as a pseudogene. This CDR3 has 18 residues. The chain's CDR3 is CASSKDRRGLAGAGELFF. Here the CDR3 DNA reads TGTGCCAGCAGCAAAGACAGGAGAGGGCTAGCGGGAGCCGGGGAGCTGTTTTTT.

The V gene is TRBV7-2, the J gene TRBJ2-1, with D uncertain. Deletions cut 2 bases from V and 6 bases from J, with 5 bases between. From germline, CDR1 is SGHTA and CDR2 FQGNSA. This CDR3 has 12 amino acids. CDR3: CASSLRFNEQFF. The CDR3 DNA reads as TGTGCCAGCAGCTTAAGGTTCAATGAGCAGTTCTTC.

The genes are TRBV5-4 and TRBJ1-2, with TRBD1 as a possible D gene (6 bases). Germline values: CDR1 SGHNT, CDR2 YYREEE (reference sequence). V was shortened by 4 bases and J by 7 bases, with 17 bases between the two germline ends. CDR3 length equals 14 residues. The CDR3 DNA is TGTGCCAGCAGCCGCCCACAGGGCGGACGTGGCTACACCTTC. It yields the protein CASSRPQGGRGYTF.

The rearrangement uses TRBV5-1 and TRBJ2-7; no clear D. V was trimmed by 3 bases and J by 3 bases, leaving 7 bases between them. Germline loops: CDR1 SGHRS, CDR2 YFSETQ. This CDR3 contains 12 residues. CDR3 loop: CASSSTNYEQYF. The CDR3 DNA sequence: TGCGCCAGCAGCTCCACAAACTACGAGCAGTACTTC.

The CDR3, as DNA: TGCGCCAGCAGTGGAGCCGGGACCAGCACAGATACGCAGTATTTT. Its protein is CASSGAGTSTDTQYF. The chain joins TRBV10-1 to TRBJ2-3; D assignment may be TRBD1 or TRBD2 (5 bases each). CDR1 is WNHNN, CDR2 SYGVQD, per germline (reference sequence). Trimming took off 4 bases at V and 0 bases at J, with 11 bases between the two ends. CDR3 length: 15 amino acids.

This clone has only a few counts. The genes are TRBV25-1 and TRBJ1-2; no clear D gene. This CDR3 has 13 amino acids. Germline V gives CDR1 MGHDK, CDR2 SYGVNS. V was clipped by 4 bases and J by 4 bases, with 10 bases between them. The CDR3 DNA reads TGTGCCAGCAGTGCGGGTCAGATCTATGGCTACACCTTC. Amino acid sequence: CASSAGQIYGYTF.

The genes are TRBV2 and TRBJ2-4; TRBD1 matches at 7 bases. Per the germline V gene, CDR1 is SNHLY and CDR2 is FYNNEI. V lost 7 bases and J lost 8; bases outside the gene matches: 8. The CDR3 length is 13 residues. DNA for the CDR3: TGTGCCAGCAATACGAGACAGGGTTACATTCAGTACTTC. Residues: CASNTRQGYIQYF.

V is TRBV18 and J is TRBJ2-2, with TRBD1 matching over 7 bases. This CDR3 has 16 amino acids. Per the germline V gene, CDR1 is KGHSH and CDR2 is LQKENI. V gave up 2 bases and J gave up 5 bases; unmatched junction bases: 8. CDR3 sequence reads: CASSPSDRVWTGELFF. The CDR3 region has the DNA TGTGCCAGCTCACCATCAGACAGGGTATGGACCGGGGAGCTGTTTTTT.

The V and J genes are TRBV4-2 and TRBJ1-6; no definite D call. The CDR3 consists of 15 residues. The V end lost 0 bases, the J end lost 9 bases, and 12 bases lay between the germline ends. Looked up from germline, CDR1 is LGHNA and CDR2 is YNFKEQ. The CDR3 sequence: CASSQETVIGSPLHF. CDR3 coding DNA: TGTGCCAGCAGCCAAGAAACGGTTATAGGTTCACCCCTCCACTTT.

This clone was found a few times. The V gene is TRBV5-4, the J gene TRBJ2-3, with 9 positions matching TRBD2. Trimming removed 4 bases from V and 2 bases from J; junction bases left unmatched: 11. The CDR3 contains 17 residues. Germline CDR1 and CDR2: SGHNT and YYREEE (reference sequence). The CDR3 coding sequence is TGTGCCAGCAGCCCTGCTATGACTAGCGGACCCACAGATACGCAGTATTTT. Its protein product is CASSPAMTSGPTDTQYF.

V gene TRBV7-9 combines with J gene TRBJ1-1; possibly TRBD1 for D (5 bases). Trimming took off 5 bases at V and 3 bases at J, with 19 bases between the two ends. From germline, CDR1 is SEHNR and CDR2 FQNEAQ (reference sequence). The CDR3 has 16 amino acids. For the CDR3, the DNA is TGTGCCAGCAGCCCGGCGGCTGGACACATAGACACTGAAGCTTTCTTT. Translated: CASSPAAGHIDTEAFF.

The rearrangement uses TRBV10-3 and TRBJ1-2; 11 positions match TRBD1. This CDR3 contains 14 residues. Looked up from germline, CDR1 is ENHRY and CDR2 is SYGVKD. V lost 7 bases, J lost 2 bases, and 3 bases stayed unmatched. CDR3 in amino acids: CAINRDRGNYGYTF. For the CDR3, the DNA is TGTGCCATCAACCGGGACAGGGGGAACTATGGCTACACCTTC.

A single count supports this clone. This chain connects TRBV4-2 to TRBJ2-3; TRBD2 aligns across 12 bases. Germline CDR1 reads LGHNA; CDR2 reads YNFKEQ. J gave up 0 bases and V 6 bases, and 13 bases lay outside the gene matches. The CDR3 totals 19 residues. DNA for the CDR3: TGTGCCAGCAGACTACAATTGATGGGACTAGCGGGTAGCACAGATACGCAGTATTTT. Translating it yields CASRLQLMGLAGSTDTQYF.

V is TRBV4-1 and J is TRBJ1-1, with D possibly TRBD1 on 6 matching bases. Germline V gives CDR1 MGHRA, CDR2 YSYEKL. V lost 2 bases to trimming and J lost 1 base, with 11 bases between them. The CDR3 spans 15 residues. In DNA form, the CDR3 reads TGCGCCAGCAGCCAAATAGGGACAAAGAACACTGAAGCTTTCTTT. It codes for CASSQIGTKNTEAFF.

This chain links TRBV9 with TRBJ1-1; D gene uncertain. The CDR3 has 13 amino acids. The germline V and J ends were trimmed by 0 bases and 0 bases, with 3 bases remaining between them. CDR1 is SGDLS, CDR2 YYNGEE, per germline. In nucleotides, the CDR3 is TGTGCCAGCAGCGTAGCAGTGAACACTGAAGCTTTCTTT. It encodes CASSVAVNTEAFF.

This clone was seen more than once but under ten times. The chain links TRBV7-9 to TRBJ1-1; no clear D gene. Germline V gene lookup returns CDR1 SEHNR and CDR2 FQNEAQ (reference sequence). This CDR3 has 14 amino acids. Trimming cost V 5 bases and J 4 bases, with 14 bases left between them. The DNA of the CDR3 is TGTGCCAGCAGCCGCCTGGGGTCAGTCACTGAAGCTTTCTTT. Translation: CASSRLGSVTEAFF.

J is TRBJ1-1 and V is TRBV11-1; D remains unclear. CDR3 length: 15 residues. Germline V gene sequence: CDR1 SGHAT, CDR2 FQDESV (reference sequence). V was trimmed by 1 base and J by 1 base, leaving 10 bases between them. The CDR3 sequence is CASSLDLGPNTEAFF. The CDR3 coding sequence is TGTGCCAGCAGCTTAGACCTCGGCCCGAACACTGAAGCTTTCTTT.

The chain couples TRBV28 to TRBJ2-5, with 9 bases identical to TRBD2. V trimming: 5 bases; J trimming: 2 bases; junction bases outside the gene matches: 6. Germline-derived CDR1 and CDR2 are MDHEN and SYDVKM. This CDR3 region has 15 residues. The CDR3 reads CASSLGAGGQETQYF. The CDR3 nucleotides read TGTGCCAGCAGTCTCGGGGCGGGAGGGCAAGAGACCCAGTACTTC.

The V call is TRBV12-5, the J call TRBJ1-5; D gene ambiguous. In germline, CDR1 is LGHNT, CDR2 FRNRAP. Trimming removed 1 base from V and 11 bases from J, with 9 bases in between. The CDR3 sequence is 12 residues long. CDR3 region: CASGLDSRAQHF. The CDR3 nucleotides read TGTGCTAGTGGTTTGGACTCGAGGGCCCAGCATTTT.